Sequencing of this T cell receptor (beta chain) was carried out in a study of CD8 T cells in ankylosing spondylitis. Regarding the study as a whole: The authors reported significant enrichment of disease-linked clones in matched ankylosing spondylitis synovial fluid. Blood from ankylosing spondylitis patients appeared to carry a characteristic roughly 8-variant TCR beta motif.

The CDR3 has 14 residues. The germline CDR1 and CDR2 sequences are LNHDA and SQIVND (reference sequence). V was clipped by 3 bases and J by 4 bases, with 9 bases between them. MiXCR, run by TCRdb on the 5' RACE reads, gives a single entry per CDR3 protein. The sample contains 190,000 or so distinct CDR3 sequences, roughly 13% of which appear only once. Concerning this clonotype itself: The antigen remains unidentified.

This receptor was obtained from a male donor with ankylosing spondylitis or in good health (not recorded which). Material for sequencing was blood, either unsorted or a sorted T cell fraction (not recorded which). The chain combines TRBV19 with TRBJ2-2; tentatively, D is TRBD2 (5 bases). The CDR3, as DNA: TGTGCCAGTAGTATCGTCGGAGGCACCGGGGAGCTGTTTTTT. Its protein product is CASSIVGGTGELFF.